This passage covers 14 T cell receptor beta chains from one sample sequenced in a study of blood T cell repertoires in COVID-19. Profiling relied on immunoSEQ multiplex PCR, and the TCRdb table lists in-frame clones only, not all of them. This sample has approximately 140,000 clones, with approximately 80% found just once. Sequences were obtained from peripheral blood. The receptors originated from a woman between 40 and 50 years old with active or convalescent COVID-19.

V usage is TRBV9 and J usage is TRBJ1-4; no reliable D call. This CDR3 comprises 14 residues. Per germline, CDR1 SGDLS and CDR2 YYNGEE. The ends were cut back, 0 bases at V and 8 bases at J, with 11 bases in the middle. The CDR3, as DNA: TGTGCCAGCAGCGTAGGCGGGCTTGAGGAAAAACTGTTTTTT. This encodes CASSVGGLEEKLFF.

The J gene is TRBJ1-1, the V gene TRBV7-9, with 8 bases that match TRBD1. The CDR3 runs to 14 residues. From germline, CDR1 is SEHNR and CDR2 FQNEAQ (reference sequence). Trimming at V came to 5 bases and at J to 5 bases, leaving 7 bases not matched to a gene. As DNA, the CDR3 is TGTGCCAGCAGCAGCGACAGGGGAGGAACTGAAGCTTTCTTT. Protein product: CASSSDRGGTEAFF.

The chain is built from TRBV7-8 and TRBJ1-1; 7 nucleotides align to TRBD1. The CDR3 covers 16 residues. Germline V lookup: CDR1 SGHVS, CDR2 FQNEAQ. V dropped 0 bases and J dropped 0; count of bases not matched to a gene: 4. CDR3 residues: CASSLARTGLNTEAFF. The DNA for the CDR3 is TGTGCCAGCAGCTTAGCGAGGACAGGATTGAACACTGAAGCTTTCTTT. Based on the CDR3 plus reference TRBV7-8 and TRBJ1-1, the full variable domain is GAGVSQSPRYKVAKRGQDVALRCDPISGHVSLFWYQQALGQGPEFLTYFQNEAQLDKSGLPSDRFFAERPEGSVSTLKIQRTQQEDSAVYLCASSLARTGLNTEAFFGQGTRLTVV.

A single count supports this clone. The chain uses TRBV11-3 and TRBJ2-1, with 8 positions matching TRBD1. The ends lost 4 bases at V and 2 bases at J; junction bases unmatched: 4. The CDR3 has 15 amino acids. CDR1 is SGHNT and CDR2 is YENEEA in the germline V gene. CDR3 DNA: TGTGCCAGCAGCTCCCGACAGGGGACCTACAATGAGCAGTTCTTC. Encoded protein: CASSSRQGTYNEQFF.

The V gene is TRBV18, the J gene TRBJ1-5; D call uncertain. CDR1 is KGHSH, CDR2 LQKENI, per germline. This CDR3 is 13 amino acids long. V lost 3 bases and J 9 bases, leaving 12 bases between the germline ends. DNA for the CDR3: TGTGCCAGCTCACCGGGTCCGGAGGGGCCCCAGCATTTT. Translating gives CASSPGPEGPQHF.

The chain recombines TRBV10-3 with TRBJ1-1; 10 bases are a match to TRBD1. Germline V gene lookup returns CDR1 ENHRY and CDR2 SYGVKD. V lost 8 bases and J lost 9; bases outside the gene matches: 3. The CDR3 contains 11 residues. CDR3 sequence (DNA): TGTGCCATCGAGGACAGGGGGAAAGCTTTCTTT. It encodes CAIEDRGKAFF.

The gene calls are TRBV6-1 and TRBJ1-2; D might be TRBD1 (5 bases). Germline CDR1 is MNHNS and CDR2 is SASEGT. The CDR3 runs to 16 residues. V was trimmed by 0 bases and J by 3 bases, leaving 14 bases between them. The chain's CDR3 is CASSEALGGADYGYTF. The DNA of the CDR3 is TGTGCCAGCAGTGAAGCGCTGGGAGGGGCCGACTATGGCTACACCTTC.

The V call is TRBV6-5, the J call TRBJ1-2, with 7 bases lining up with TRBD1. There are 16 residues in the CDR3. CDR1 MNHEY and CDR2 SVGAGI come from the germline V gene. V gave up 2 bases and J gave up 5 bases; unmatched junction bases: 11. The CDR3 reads CASSYVRDSPIYGYTF. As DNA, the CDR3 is TGTGCCAGCAGTTACGTCCGGGACAGCCCTATTTATGGCTACACCTTC.

The CDR3 region has the DNA TGCGCCAGCAGCTTGGGGGGAGTCTACGAGCAGTACTTC. It yields the protein CASSLGGVYEQYF. The chain joins TRBV5-1 to TRBJ2-7, with D maybe TRBD2 (5 bases). The CDR3 runs to 13 residues. Germline lookup yields CDR1 SGHRS and CDR2 YFSETQ. V was trimmed by 0 bases and J by 3 bases, leaving 7 bases between them.

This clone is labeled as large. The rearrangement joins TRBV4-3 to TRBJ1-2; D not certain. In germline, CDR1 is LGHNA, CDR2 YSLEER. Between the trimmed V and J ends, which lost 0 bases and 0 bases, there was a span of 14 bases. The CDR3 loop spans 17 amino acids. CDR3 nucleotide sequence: TGCGCCAGCAGCCAAGATAGCGGCGGTGGATCTAACTATGGCTACACCTTC. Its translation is CASSQDSGGGSNYGYTF.

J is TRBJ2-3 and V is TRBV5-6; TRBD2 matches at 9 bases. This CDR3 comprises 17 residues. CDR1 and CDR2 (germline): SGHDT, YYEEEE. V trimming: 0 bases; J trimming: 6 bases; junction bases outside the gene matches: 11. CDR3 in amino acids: CASSLGRGTSPVDTQYF. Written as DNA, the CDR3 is TGTGCCAGCAGCTTGGGTAGGGGGACTAGCCCCGTGGATACGCAGTATTTT.

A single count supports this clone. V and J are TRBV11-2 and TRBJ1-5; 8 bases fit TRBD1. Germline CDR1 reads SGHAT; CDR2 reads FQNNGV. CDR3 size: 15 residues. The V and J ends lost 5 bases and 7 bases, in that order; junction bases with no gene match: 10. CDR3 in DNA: TGTGCCAGCAGCGTAAACGGACAGGGCGGACAGCCCCAGCATTTT. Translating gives CASSVNGQGGQPQHF.

The CDR3 DNA sequence: TGCGCCAGCAGTGAACGAACCGGTAACACTGAAGCTTTCTTT. It specifies CASSERTGNTEAFF. The chain couples TRBV10-2 to TRBJ1-1; D not certain. The V end lost 3 bases, the J end lost 2 bases, and 10 bases lay between the germline ends. The CDR3 totals 14 residues. Germline-derived CDR1 and CDR2 are WSHSY and SAAADI.

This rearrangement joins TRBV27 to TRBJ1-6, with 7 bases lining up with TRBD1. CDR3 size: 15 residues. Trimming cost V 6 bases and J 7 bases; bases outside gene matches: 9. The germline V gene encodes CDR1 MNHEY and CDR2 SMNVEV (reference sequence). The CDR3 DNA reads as TGTGCCAGCAGCTCTTCGGGACAGACGAATTCACCCCTCCACTTT. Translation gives CASSSSGQTNSPLHF.